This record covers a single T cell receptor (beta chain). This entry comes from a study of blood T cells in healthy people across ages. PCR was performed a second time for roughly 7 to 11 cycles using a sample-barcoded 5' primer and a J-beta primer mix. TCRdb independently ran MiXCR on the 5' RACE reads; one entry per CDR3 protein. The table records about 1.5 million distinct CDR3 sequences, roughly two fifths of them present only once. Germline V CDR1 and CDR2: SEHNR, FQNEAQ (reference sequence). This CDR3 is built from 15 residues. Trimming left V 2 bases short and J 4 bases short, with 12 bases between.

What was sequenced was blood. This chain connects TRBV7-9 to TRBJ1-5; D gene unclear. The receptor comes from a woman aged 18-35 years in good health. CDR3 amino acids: CASSLSGRQNQPQHF. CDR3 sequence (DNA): TGTGCCAGCAGCTTATCGGGTAGGCAAAATCAGCCCCAGCATTTT.